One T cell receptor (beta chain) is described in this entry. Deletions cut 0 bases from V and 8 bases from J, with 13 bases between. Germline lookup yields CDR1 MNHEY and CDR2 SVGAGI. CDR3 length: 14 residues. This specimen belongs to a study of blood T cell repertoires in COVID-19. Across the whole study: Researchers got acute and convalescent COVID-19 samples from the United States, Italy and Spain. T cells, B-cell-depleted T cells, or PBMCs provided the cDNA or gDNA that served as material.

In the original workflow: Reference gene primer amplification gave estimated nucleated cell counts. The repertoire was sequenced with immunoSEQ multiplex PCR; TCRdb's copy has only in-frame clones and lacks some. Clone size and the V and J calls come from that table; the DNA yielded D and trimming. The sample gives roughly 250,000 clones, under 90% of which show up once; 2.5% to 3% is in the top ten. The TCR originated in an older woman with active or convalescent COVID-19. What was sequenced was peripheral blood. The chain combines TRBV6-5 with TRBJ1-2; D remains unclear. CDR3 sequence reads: CASSYSDLYVGYTF. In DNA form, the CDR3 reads TGTGCCAGCAGTTACTCGGACTTGTATGTGGGCTACACCTTC.